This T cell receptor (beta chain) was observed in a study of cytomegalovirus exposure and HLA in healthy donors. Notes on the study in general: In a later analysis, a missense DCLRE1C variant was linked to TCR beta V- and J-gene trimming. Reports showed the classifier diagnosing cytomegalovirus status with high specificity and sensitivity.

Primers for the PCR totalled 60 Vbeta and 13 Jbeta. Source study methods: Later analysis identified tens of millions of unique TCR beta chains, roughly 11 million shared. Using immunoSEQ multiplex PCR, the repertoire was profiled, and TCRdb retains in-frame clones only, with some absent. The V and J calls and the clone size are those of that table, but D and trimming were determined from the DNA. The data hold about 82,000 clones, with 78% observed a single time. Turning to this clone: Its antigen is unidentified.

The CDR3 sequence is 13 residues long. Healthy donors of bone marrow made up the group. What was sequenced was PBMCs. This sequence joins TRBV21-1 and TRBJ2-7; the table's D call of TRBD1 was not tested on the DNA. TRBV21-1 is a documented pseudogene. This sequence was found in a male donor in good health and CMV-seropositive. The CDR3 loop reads CASSKGHSYEQYF. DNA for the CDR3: TGTGCCAGCAGCAAAGGACACTCCTACGAGCAGTACTTC.